This T cell receptor (beta chain) appears in the sequencing data of a study of regulatory T cells in long-lasting Graves disease. V lost 3 bases and J 2 bases, leaving 7 bases between the germline ends. Per germline, CDR1 SGHNT and CDR2 YENEEA. This CDR3 is 13 amino acids long. Described time point: newly diagnosed GD, antithyroid drugs for less than 3 months. The TCR library was made from RNA extracted from PBMCs. This clonotype occurred many times. According to the study, TCR beta libraries were built with iRepertoire HTBI primers and CDR3-region Arm-PCR. TCRdb analysed the multiplex PCR reads with MiXCR anew, one entry per CDR3 protein. The sample lists about 500,000 distinct CDR3 sequences, 15% to 20% occurring once. Separately, the same data were catalogued under a study of T cells in Graves' hyperthyroidism and ophthalmopathy. As that study records: RT-PCR in the first round (using the HTBI primer set) targeted the TCR CDR3. Ophthalmopathy was model-predicted a median approximately 6.9 months pre-onset.

This sequence was found in a man aged 35 to 55 with Graves disease. This sample comprised peripheral blood mononuclear cells (PBMCs), obtained at new diagnosis, from a patient treated with antithyroid drugs. The V and J genes are TRBV11-3 and TRBJ2-5; no definite D call. DNA of the CDR3: TGTGCCAGCAGCTTCCGGCAGCAAGAGACCCAGTACTTC. As protein: CASSFRQQETQYF.